This T cell receptor (beta chain) came from a study of OX40 agonist ivuxolimab in advanced cancers. Whole-study context: The dose of intravenous ivuxolimab that patients received every 2 weeks ranged from 0.01 to 10 mg/kg.

Remarks on this clone: The antigen is not known.

V lost 8 bases and J lost 4, with 8 bases in between. Germline V CDR1 and CDR2: MNHEY, SMNVEV (reference sequence). CDR3 length: 12 amino acids. Libraries were prepared by immunoSEQ multiplex PCR; TCRdb keeps only in-frame clonotypes and omits some of them. Of about 100,000 clones in the sample, roughly 88% were seen once. Study-wide points: Both blood CD4+ and CD8+ T cells showed clonal growth by week 6 at 0.1 to 3.0 mg/kg. Several nonresponders also turned out to have low normalized T-cell clonal expansion.

The receptor comes from an adult with an advanced solid tumor such as melanoma, head and neck, liver or kidney cancer. The sequencing here drew on CD4+ or CD8+ T cells sorted from blood, taken in a trial of the OX40 agonist ivuxolimab. V and J are TRBV27 and TRBJ1-4; D not resolved. CDR3 sequence: CASRADNEKLFF. Here the CDR3 DNA reads TGTGCCAGCCGGGCGGATAATGAAAAACTGTTTTTT.